The next 14 T cell receptor beta chains were all read from a single sample in a study of shared T cell receptors in the human thymus. The protocol was immunoSEQ multiplex PCR, while the TCRdb copy is restricted to in-frame clones and leaves out a portion. The data show over 450,000 clones, more than 75% seen once. Another study also made use of these data, one on human thymus T cells.

What was sequenced was thymocytes. Receptor source: a boy less than two years old with a congenital heart defect.

This chain uses TRBV27 with TRBJ1-2; 9 bases agree with TRBD1. The CDR3 has 14 residues. V lost 6 bases, J lost 6 bases, and 8 bases stayed unmatched. Germline V gene data show CDR1 as MNHEY and CDR2 as SMNVEV (reference sequence). CDR3 DNA sequence: TGTGCCAGCAGCCAAAACAGGGGGCAGGATGGCTACACCTTC. Residues: CASSQNRGQDGYTF.

V and J are TRBV6-1 and TRBJ2-2, with D perhaps TRBD1 (5 bases). Germline V CDR1 and CDR2: MNHNS, SASEGT. The CDR3 consists of 15 residues. V was shortened by 1 base and J by 0 bases, with 6 bases between the two germline ends. In nucleotides, the CDR3 is TGTGCCAGCAGTGAAGGGGGCGCGAACACCGGGGAGCTGTTTTTT. As protein: CASSEGGANTGELFF.

This chain connects TRBV6-5 to TRBJ1-6; unclear D gene. The CDR3 extends over 15 amino acids. With 6 bases removed from V and 0 bases from J, the gap between germline ends came to 9 bases. Germline loops: CDR1 MNHEY, CDR2 SVGAGI. Here the CDR3 reads CASSQGSSYNSPLHF. The CDR3 nucleotides read TGTGCCAGCAGCCAAGGGAGCTCCTATAATTCACCCCTCCACTTT.

The J gene is TRBJ2-3, the V gene TRBV15, with 9 nucleotides matching TRBD1. The CDR3 extends over 17 amino acids. In germline, CDR1 is LNHNV, CDR2 YYDKDF (reference sequence). After removal of 0 bases from V and 7 bases from J, the junction contained 11 bases not matched to a gene. The CDR3 region is CATSRDREGQGSHTQYF. The CDR3 DNA sequence: TGTGCCACCAGCAGAGATAGAGAGGGACAGGGTTCACATACGCAGTATTTT.

Comments on this clone: Additional DNA sequences in this sample encode the identical CDR3. V is TRBV5-4 and J is TRBJ2-7; no clear D gene. V lost 4 bases and J 5 bases, leaving 19 bases between the germline ends. Looked up from germline, CDR1 is SGHNT and CDR2 is YYREEE (reference sequence). CDR3 size: 15 residues. The CDR3 DNA reads TGTGCCAGCAGCCTTAGAACACCCCGAGGAAACGAGCAGTACTTC. It encodes CASSLRTPRGNEQYF.

This sequence joins TRBV25-1 and TRBJ2-7; D is uncertain. V was cut by 3 bases and J by 7 bases, with 7 bases left in between. Germline lookup yields CDR1 MGHDK and CDR2 SYGVNS. This CDR3 comprises 11 residues. The CDR3 DNA is TGTGCCAGCAGTGAGATCGGGGAGCAGTACTTC. It yields the protein CASSEIGEQYF.

The V call is TRBV11-2, the J call TRBJ2-7, with 9 bases aligning to TRBD2. Trimming at V came to 5 bases and at J to 6 bases, leaving 5 bases not matched to a gene. CDR3 length: 13 amino acids. Looked up from germline, CDR1 is SGHAT and CDR2 is FQNNGV. The CDR3 reads CASSPGGGGEQYF. Here the CDR3 DNA reads TGTGCCAGCAGCCCGGGCGGGGGGGGCGAGCAGTACTTC.

This chain joins TRBV30 and TRBJ1-5, with D possibly being TRBD1 (6 bases). CDR3 length equals 16 residues. V shed 0 bases and J shed 0 bases, with 12 bases lying between them. Germline loops: CDR1 GTSNPN, CDR2 SVGIG (reference sequence). CDR3 sequence reads: CAWSVKGGFSNQPQHF. The DNA for the CDR3 is TGTGCCTGGAGTGTAAAGGGGGGGTTTAGCAATCAGCCCCAGCATTTT.

The V and J genes are TRBV5-8 and TRBJ1-1, with D possibly TRBD1 on 6 matching bases. V dropped 7 bases and J dropped 5 bases, with 21 bases sitting between them. This CDR3 contains 15 residues. Germline V gene sequence: CDR1 SGHTS, CDR2 YDEGEE. CDR3 sequence (DNA): TGTGCCAGCCTCTTGTTGGGGGCCATACGTACTGAAGCTTTCTTT. Encoded protein: CASLLLGAIRTEAFF.

The chain uses TRBV7-9 and TRBJ2-2; D is possibly TRBD2 (5 bases). The CDR3 length is 15 residues. The germline V gene has CDR1 SEHNR and CDR2 FQNEAQ (reference sequence). The germline V and J ends were trimmed by 11 bases and 4 bases, with 20 bases remaining between them. The CDR3 loop reads CAVSPLGLATGELFF. For the CDR3, the DNA is TGTGCCGTCTCCCCATTAGGGCTAGCCACCGGGGAGCTGTTTTTT.

The V and J genes are TRBV19 and TRBJ2-1, with D maybe TRBD2 (6 bases). Germline V gene data show CDR1 as LNHDA and CDR2 as SQIVND (reference sequence). The germline V and J ends were trimmed by 3 bases and 3 bases, with 6 bases remaining between them. This CDR3 has 13 amino acids. The CDR3 nucleotides read TGTGCCAGTAGTATGGGACTCTACAATGAGCAGTTCTTC. Translation: CASSMGLYNEQFF. The complete variable domain, with remaining parts taken from reference TRBV19 and TRBJ2-1, reads DGGITQSPKYLFRKEGQNVTLSCEQNLNHDAMYWYRQDPGQGLRLIYYSQIVNDFQKGDIAEGYSVSREKKESFPLTVTSAQKNPTAFYLCASSMGLYNEQFFGPGTRLTVL.

The CDR3 here is CASSAFPRGSYNEQFF. As DNA, the CDR3 is TGTGCCAGCAGTGCCTTCCCTCGCGGCTCCTACAATGAGCAGTTCTTC. This chain connects TRBV6-4 to TRBJ2-1; the D is unclear. V dropped 4 bases and J dropped 0 bases, with 13 bases sitting between them. Germline V gene lookup returns CDR1 MRHNA and CDR2 SNTAGT. This CDR3 contains 16 residues.

The CDR3: CATALAGDSEAFF. The CDR3 coding sequence is TGTGCCACCGCCTTGGCTGGTGACTCTGAAGCTTTCTTT. The rearrangement joins TRBV18 to TRBJ1-1, with unresolved D. This CDR3 is built from 13 residues. Looked up from germline, CDR1 is KGHSH and CDR2 is LQKENI. V was cut by 10 bases and J by 6 bases, with 18 bases left in between.

The chain recombines TRBV28 with TRBJ2-7, with D maybe TRBD1 (6 bases). The V gene lost 1 base and the J gene lost 7 bases, with 17 bases spanning the gap. This CDR3 comprises 15 residues. Germline loops: CDR1 MDHEN, CDR2 SYDVKM. The CDR3 loop reads CASSLLSPDSGEQYF. The CDR3 DNA reads as TGTGCCAGCAGTTTATTGTCCCCGGACAGCGGTGAGCAGTACTTC.